The 2 T cell receptor beta chains presented below share a single source sample, sequenced in a study of T cell responses to AZD1222 COVID-19 vaccine. This table comes from immunoSEQ multiplex PCR, and its TCRdb copy is limited to in-frame clones, with some not included. The top ten clones hold less than 8% of a sample with 100,000 to 150,000 clones, approximately 85% of them seen once. The sample consisted of peripheral blood, taken on day 0 of AZD1222 vaccination. Every receptor here comes from an adult in good health.

The gene calls are TRBV28 and TRBJ2-7; D remains unclear. Germline V CDR1 and CDR2: MDHEN, SYDVKM. The length of the CDR3 is 12 residues. V shed 3 bases and J shed 0 bases, with 3 bases lying between them. CDR3 bases: TGTGCCAGCAGTTTCGGCTCCTACGAGCAGTACTTC. The encoded protein is CASSFGSYEQYF.

This chain links TRBV28 with TRBJ1-1; no firm D call. The CDR3 has 13 residues. The germline CDR1 and CDR2 sequences are MDHEN and SYDVKM. V lost 4 bases and J lost 6, with 12 bases in between. CDR3 in amino acids: CASSSSNIAEAFF. CDR3 bases: TGTGCCAGCAGTTCTTCAAACATCGCTGAAGCTTTCTTT.